The 15 T cell receptor beta chains listed next were all sequenced from one sample in a study of blood T cells in healthy people across ages. The authors ran a second PCR of about 6 to 11 cycles using a sample-barcoded 5' primer and a J-beta primer mix. MiXCR was run by TCRdb on the 5' RACE reads, yielding one entry per CDR3 protein. The data show approximately 800,000 distinct CDR3 sequences, about a quarter seen once. These data are also associated with another study on T cells of mothers and their children.

The specimen sequenced was blood. The receptor set was obtained from a boy between 10 and 17 years old in good health.

In this sample, this clonotype turned up a few times. The rearrangement links TRBV5-1 to TRBJ1-2; D uncertain. The V gene's germline CDR1 is SGHRS and CDR2 YFSETQ. The germline V and J ends were trimmed by 0 bases and 4 bases, with 19 bases remaining between them. The CDR3 runs to 17 residues. CDR3 in amino acids: CASSLGQASVPLYGYTF. In DNA form, the CDR3 reads TGCGCCAGCAGCTTGGGGCAGGCATCTGTCCCCCTCTATGGCTACACCTTC.

This clonotype was seen at least ten times. The gene calls are TRBV4-2 and TRBJ1-6, with D uncertain. Trimming cost V 0 bases and J 9 bases, with 6 bases left between them. The CDR3 runs to 13 residues. Germline loops: CDR1 LGHNA, CDR2 YNFKEQ. The CDR3 loop is CASSQDPRSPLHF. The CDR3 DNA reads TGTGCCAGCAGCCAAGATCCTCGTTCACCCCTCCACTTT.

The chain recombines TRBV2 with TRBJ2-5; unclear D gene. CDR3 size: 14 residues. Per germline, CDR1 SNHLY and CDR2 FYNNEI. Trimming took 2 bases from V and 7 from J, leaving 14 bases between them. The CDR3 loop is CASSEQRMDGTQYF. The CDR3 DNA sequence: TGTGCCAGCAGTGAACAACGGATGGATGGGACCCAGTACTTC. Complete variable domain (other parts from reference TRBV2 and TRBJ2-5): EPEVTQTPSHQVTQMGQEVILRCVPISNHLYFYWYRQILGQKVEFLVSFYNNEISEKSEIFDDQFSVERPDGSNFTLKIRSTKLEDSAMYFCASSEQRMDGTQYFGPGTRLLVL.

The chain uses TRBV5-1 and TRBJ1-2; the D gene is possibly TRBD1 (6 bases). CDR1 and CDR2 (germline): SGHRS, YFSETQ. The length of the CDR3 is 15 residues. The ends were cut back, 0 bases at V and 6 bases at J, with 15 bases in the middle. CDR3 residues: CASSLGSTGGDGYTF. CDR3 nucleotide sequence: TGCGCCAGCAGCTTGGGCTCTACTGGGGGCGATGGCTACACCTTC.

This sequence joins TRBV5-1 and TRBJ2-2; TRBD1 or TRBD2 may be the D gene (5 bases each). V dropped 7 bases and J dropped 2 bases, with 9 bases sitting between them. The CDR3 is 13 amino acids. Germline CDR1 and CDR2: SGHRS and YFSETQ. The CDR3 sequence: CASGDGNTGELFF. CDR3 DNA: TGCGCCAGCGGGGACGGAAACACCGGGGAGCTGTTTTTT.

This chain connects TRBV7-8 to TRBJ2-2; TRBD2 matches 12 bases. CDR3 size: 17 residues. V lost 4 bases to trimming and J lost 7 bases; unmatched junction nucleotides: 10. The V gene's germline CDR1 is SGHVS and CDR2 FQNEAQ. The CDR3 loop is CASSSTSGGWRGGELFF. In DNA form, the CDR3 reads TGTGCCAGCAGCTCTACTAGCGGGGGGTGGCGGGGCGGGGAGCTGTTTTTT.

The chain employs TRBV20-1 and TRBJ2-5, with D possibly called TRBD1 or TRBD2 (5 bases each). The J call may be in error: the DNA end matches TRBJ2-7 better. This CDR3 contains 12 residues. Germline CDR1 reads DFQATT; CDR2 reads SNEGSKA (reference sequence). Here the CDR3 reads CSADPDSGEQYF. CDR3 nucleotides: TGCAGTGCGGACCCTGACAGCGGCGAGCAGTACTTC.

CDR3: CSASTAGLEQYF. As DNA, the CDR3 is TGCAGTGCTAGTACCGCAGGCCTCGAGCAGTACTTC. The rearrangement links TRBV20-1 to TRBJ2-7; D is ambiguous. V was shortened by 3 bases and J by 6 bases, with 12 bases between the two germline ends. The CDR3 loop spans 12 amino acids. The V gene's germline CDR1 is DFQATT and CDR2 SNEGSKA (reference sequence).

J is TRBJ2-1 and V is TRBV27; D may match TRBD1 or TRBD2 (5 bases each). The CDR3 has 14 residues. Trimming took off 6 bases at V and 9 bases at J, with 18 bases between the two ends. Germline-derived CDR1 and CDR2 are MNHEY and SMNVEV (reference sequence). CDR3 in DNA: TGTGCCAGCAGCTCACCAGCCGGGGCGAGTGAGCAGTTCTTC. Protein product: CASSSPAGASEQFF.

This clonotype has more than one count but fewer than ten. V and J are TRBV2 and TRBJ2-5; TRBD1 matches 7 bases. Germline V lookup: CDR1 SNHLY, CDR2 FYNNEI. This CDR3 spans 15 amino acids. Trimming cost V 1 base and J 1 base; bases outside gene matches: 3. CDR3 coding DNA: TGTGCCAGCAGTGAAGGGGGACAGTCCCAAGAGACCCAGTACTTC. This encodes CASSEGGQSQETQYF.

The rearrangement joins TRBV3-1 to TRBJ2-5, with D possibly matching TRBD1 (7 bases). The CDR3 runs to 15 residues. Per germline, CDR1 LGHDT and CDR2 YNNKEL (reference sequence). Trimming cost V 4 bases and J 2 bases, with 14 bases left between them. The CDR3 loop reads CASSPVSGGQETQYF. CDR3 nucleotides: TGTGCCAGCAGCCCTGTTTCAGGGGGGCAAGAGACCCAGTACTTC.

The table lists this clonotype with a few counts. The rearrangement links TRBV20-1 to TRBJ2-5; D not certain. The germline V and J ends were trimmed by 5 bases and 0 bases, with 10 bases remaining between them. CDR1 is DFQATT and CDR2 is SNEGSKA in the germline V gene (reference sequence). The CDR3 length is 13 residues. The CDR3 sequence is CSAPTLYQETQYF. Here the CDR3 DNA reads TGCAGTGCTCCGACTCTCTACCAAGAGACCCAGTACTTC.

This clonotype has a single count. The J gene is TRBJ1-2, the V gene TRBV29-1; 11 bases agree with TRBD1. From germline, CDR1 is SQVTM and CDR2 ANQGSEA. This CDR3 is 13 amino acids long. The V gene end was trimmed by 6 bases and the J gene end by 4 bases; junction bases not matched to a gene: 4. This CDR3 reads CSVLDRGLYGYTF. The CDR3 DNA is TGCAGCGTGTTGGACAGGGGGCTCTATGGCTACACCTTC.

The V and J genes are TRBV10-3 and TRBJ2-5; D not resolved. CDR3 length: 12 amino acids. The V gene lost 2 bases and the J gene lost 10 bases, with 11 bases spanning the gap. Germline V gives CDR1 ENHRY, CDR2 SYGVKD. CDR3 bases: TGTGCCATCAGTGAGCCCACCCGAGGCCAGTACTTC. It is translated as CAISEPTRGQYF.

This sequence joins TRBV2 and TRBJ2-5; 8 positions agree with TRBD1. The V and J ends lost 6 bases and 1 base, in that order; junction bases with no gene match: 4. The length of the CDR3 is 14 residues. CDR1 and CDR2 (germline): SNHLY, FYNNEI. CDR3 nucleotides: TGTGCCAGCAGAGACGGACAGGGCCAAGAGACCCAGTACTTC. Protein: CASRDGQGQETQYF.